The 18 T cell receptor beta chains listed next were all sequenced from one sample in a study of T cell changes during pregnancy in multiple sclerosis. Assay used: immunoSEQ multiplex PCR; TCRdb lists only in-frame clones, some missing. The repertoire holds roughly 39,000 clones, approximately 91% seen once, with approximately 1.3% in the top ten. Material for sequencing was PBMCs (not recorded whether the cells were cultured). The receptor set was obtained from a female donor with multiple sclerosis, enrolled in a pregnancy study.

The chain uses TRBV6-5 and TRBJ2-1; TRBD2 aligns across 10 bases. V shed 7 bases and J 6 bases; nucleotides not matched to a gene: 6. Looked up from germline, CDR1 is MNHEY and CDR2 is SVGAGI. The CDR3 totals 14 residues. CDR3 amino acids: CASTRTSGANEQFF. CDR3 coding DNA: TGTGCCAGCACCAGGACTAGCGGAGCCAATGAGCAGTTCTTC.

The chain couples TRBV4-1 to TRBJ1-2; D is perhaps TRBD1 (6 bases). With 6 bases removed from V and 4 bases from J, the gap between germline ends came to 15 bases. CDR1 and CDR2 (germline): MGHRA, YSYEKL. The CDR3 contains 14 residues. CDR3 nucleotides: TGCGCCAGCAGTCACCTCGGGGGGGCCTATGGCTACACCTTC. Translated: CASSHLGGAYGYTF.

The chain uses TRBV10-1 and TRBJ2-2; D call uncertain. The CDR3 has 12 residues. The V gene's germline CDR1 is WNHNN and CDR2 SYGVQD (reference sequence). The germline V and J ends were trimmed by 5 bases and 3 bases, with 4 bases remaining between them. The DNA for the CDR3 is TGCGCCAGCAGTCTGGACACCGGGGAGCTGTTTTTT. Residues: CASSLDTGELFF.

The J gene is TRBJ2-3, the V gene TRBV9, with D perhaps TRBD1 (5 bases). The V gene lost 4 bases and the J gene lost 5 bases, with 17 bases spanning the gap. CDR1 and CDR2 from the germline V gene are SGDLS and YYNGEE. This CDR3 comprises 15 residues. CDR3 residues: CASSKPQGWGDTQYF. The CDR3 nucleotides are TGTGCCAGCAGCAAGCCTCAGGGCTGGGGAGATACGCAGTATTTT.

The genes are TRBV2 and TRBJ1-3; tentatively, D is TRBD1 (5 bases). This CDR3 region has 12 residues. Looked up from germline, CDR1 is SNHLY and CDR2 is FYNNEI. V gave up 11 bases and J gave up 2 bases, with 10 bases separating them. CDR3 sequence reads: CARGGAGNTIYF. As DNA, the CDR3 is TGTGCCCGAGGAGGGGCTGGAAACACCATATATTTT.

In this sample, this clone turned up once. The chain carries TRBV4-1 and TRBJ1-5; D is undetermined. Trimming took 0 bases from V and 4 from J, leaving 10 bases between them. The CDR3 runs to 15 residues. Germline V gives CDR1 MGHRA, CDR2 YSYEKL. The CDR3 bases are TGCGCCAGCAGCCAAGATCGTTTACGGAATCAGCCCCAGCATTTT. Its translation: CASSQDRLRNQPQHF.

The gene calls are TRBV2 and TRBJ2-1, with 9 nucleotides matching TRBD2. The germline gives CDR1 SNHLY, CDR2 FYNNEI. Losses at the gene ends were 6 bases for V and 5 bases for J; bases not matched to a gene: 11. The CDR3 covers 16 residues. The CDR3 sequence is CASSATLAGPDNEQFF. In nucleotides, the CDR3 is TGTGCCAGCAGCGCCACTCTAGCGGGGCCGGACAATGAGCAGTTCTTC.

This chain uses TRBV7-2 with TRBJ1-2; 8 positions agree with TRBD1. CDR1 is SGHTA, CDR2 FQGNSA, per germline. The CDR3 is 15 residues long. V trimming: 3 bases; J trimming: 0 bases; junction bases outside the gene matches: 3. The CDR3 DNA reads TGTGCCAGCAGCTTTCAGGGACAGGCTAACTATGGCTACACCTTC. The encoded protein is CASSFQGQANYGYTF.

The V and J genes are TRBV27 and TRBJ2-7, with TRBD1 identical over 8 bases. Germline V gene data show CDR1 as MNHEY and CDR2 as SMNVEV (reference sequence). This CDR3 is 14 amino acids long. The ends lost 3 bases at V and 5 bases at J; junction bases unmatched: 6. The CDR3 bases are TGTGCCAGCAGTTTCCTCGCAGGGGGCGACGAGCAGTACTTC. Its protein is CASSFLAGGDEQYF.

The chain combines TRBV10-1 with TRBJ2-2; no firm D call. Germline V gives CDR1 WNHNN, CDR2 SYGVQD (reference sequence). Trimming shortened V by 8 bases and J by 0 bases, and 7 bases separated the two germline ends. The CDR3 loop spans 13 amino acids. The chain's CDR3 is CASENPNTGELFF. As DNA, the CDR3 is TGCGCCAGCGAGAATCCGAACACCGGGGAGCTGTTTTTT.

CDR3 nucleotide sequence: TGTGCCAGCAGCGCCCTAGCGGGAGGGGGGACAGATACGCAGTATTTT. It specifies CASSALAGGGTDTQYF. The J gene is TRBJ2-3, the V gene TRBV5-6; 12 positions agree with TRBD2. Germline V CDR1 and CDR2: SGHDT, YYEEEE. CDR3 size: 16 residues. V shed 4 bases and J 3 bases; nucleotides not matched to a gene: 6.

The chain has TRBV9 and TRBJ2-7; no reliable D call. Germline CDR1 is SGDLS and CDR2 is YYNGEE. Trimming cost V 0 bases and J 4 bases, with 8 bases left between them. The CDR3 has 13 residues. CDR3 in amino acids: CASSVGADYEQYF. Written as DNA, the CDR3 is TGTGCCAGCAGCGTAGGCGCGGATTACGAGCAGTACTTC.

The chain has TRBV4-3 and TRBJ2-7; D gene unclear. Germline CDR1 and CDR2: LGHNA and YSLEER. The CDR3 covers 15 residues. Trimming took 2 bases from V and 6 from J, leaving 17 bases between them. The CDR3 is CASSQTASRNTEQYF. The CDR3 DNA is TGCGCCAGCAGCCAAACGGCGAGCCGAAATACCGAGCAGTACTTC.

The chain carries TRBV28 and TRBJ2-3; the match to TRBD2 covers 15 bases. V shed 5 bases, J shed 5 bases, and the junction held 5 bases outside the gene matches. Germline V lookup: CDR1 MDHEN, CDR2 SYDVKM. This CDR3 is 16 amino acids long. CDR3 sequence reads: CASSPGLAGGVDTQYF. The CDR3 DNA sequence: TGTGCCAGCAGTCCTGGACTAGCGGGAGGGGTAGATACGCAGTATTTT.

The V and J genes are TRBV14 and TRBJ2-5; D tentatively reads TRBD1 or TRBD2 (5 bases each). Germline V gene sequence: CDR1 SGHDN, CDR2 FVKESK. The CDR3 length is 16 residues. The ends were cut back, 1 base at V and 5 bases at J, with 17 bases in the middle. CDR3 in amino acids: CASSQGLRDTGETQYF. For the CDR3, the DNA is TGTGCCAGCAGCCAAGGCCTCAGGGATACGGGGGAGACCCAGTACTTC.

The gene calls are TRBV5-6 and TRBJ1-5; D uncertain. Germline values: CDR1 SGHDT, CDR2 YYEEEE. The CDR3 sequence is 13 residues long. Trimming left V 2 bases short and J 3 bases short, with 6 bases between. CDR3 DNA sequence: TGTGCCAGCAGCTTTCAGGACAATCAGCCCCAGCATTTT. Amino acid sequence: CASSFQDNQPQHF.

This clone was observed once. The chain joins TRBV19 to TRBJ1-1, with D unclear. The CDR3 is 13 residues long. Germline V lookup: CDR1 LNHDA, CDR2 SQIVND (reference sequence). V was cut by 5 bases and J by 8 bases, with 15 bases left in between. CDR3 loop: CASSWGGLQEAFF. Written as DNA, the CDR3 is TGTGCCAGTAGTTGGGGAGGGCTGCAGGAAGCTTTCTTT. The full variable domain, with the rest looked up from reference TRBV19 and TRBJ1-1, is DGGITQSPKYLFRKEGQNVTLSCEQNLNHDAMYWYRQDPGQGLRLIYYSQIVNDFQKGDIAEGYSVSREKKESFPLTVTSAQKNPTAFYLCASSWGGLQEAFFGQGTRLTVV.

The chain combines TRBV6-1 with TRBJ1-5, with D tentatively TRBD1 (6 bases). Trimming shortened V by 5 bases and J by 9 bases, and 17 bases separated the two germline ends. This CDR3 spans 14 amino acids. Germline V gene sequence: CDR1 MNHNS, CDR2 SASEGT. Written as DNA, the CDR3 is TGTGCCAGCAGTTCGGACAGTCGGGTCATGCCCCAGCATTTT. Protein: CASSSDSRVMPQHF.